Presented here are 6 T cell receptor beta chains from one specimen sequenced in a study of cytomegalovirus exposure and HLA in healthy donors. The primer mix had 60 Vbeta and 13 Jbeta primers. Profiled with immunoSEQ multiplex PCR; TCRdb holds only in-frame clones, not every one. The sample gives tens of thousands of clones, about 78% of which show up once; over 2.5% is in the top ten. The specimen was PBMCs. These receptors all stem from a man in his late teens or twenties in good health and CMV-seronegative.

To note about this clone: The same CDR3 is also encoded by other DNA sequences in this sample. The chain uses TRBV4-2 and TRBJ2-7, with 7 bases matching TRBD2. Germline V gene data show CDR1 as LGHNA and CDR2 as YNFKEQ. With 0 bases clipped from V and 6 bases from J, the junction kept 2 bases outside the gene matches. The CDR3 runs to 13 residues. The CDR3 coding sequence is TGTGCCAGCAGCCAAGACCCGGGGGGCGAGCAGTACGTC. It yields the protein CASSQDPGGEQYV.

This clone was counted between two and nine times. The CDR3 loop is CASSLVDSSYNEQFF. The CDR3 DNA reads as TGCGCCAGCAGCTTGGTTGACAGCTCCTACAATGAGCAGTTCTTC. The chain is built from TRBV5-1 and TRBJ2-1, with D possibly TRBD1 on 5 matching bases. Looked up from germline, CDR1 is SGHRS and CDR2 is YFSETQ. This CDR3 spans 15 amino acids. The V end was cut by 0 bases, the J end by 0 bases, with 7 bases between.

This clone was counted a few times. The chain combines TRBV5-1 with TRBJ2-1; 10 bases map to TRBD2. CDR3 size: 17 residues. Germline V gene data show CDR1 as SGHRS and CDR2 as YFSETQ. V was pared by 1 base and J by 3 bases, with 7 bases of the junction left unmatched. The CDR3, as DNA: TGCGCCAGCAGCTTGATGATAGGGACTAGCGACTACAATGAGCAGTTCTTC. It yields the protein CASSLMIGTSDYNEQFF.

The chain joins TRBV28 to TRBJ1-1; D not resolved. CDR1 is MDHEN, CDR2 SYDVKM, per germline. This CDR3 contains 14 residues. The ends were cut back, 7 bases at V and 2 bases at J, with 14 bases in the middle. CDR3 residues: CASTISGSNTEAFF. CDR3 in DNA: TGTGCCAGCACTATATCGGGGTCCAACACTGAAGCTTTCTTT. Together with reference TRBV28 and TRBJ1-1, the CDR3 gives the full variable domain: DVKVTQSSRYLVKRTGEKVFLECVQDMDHENMFWYRQDPGLGLRLIYFSYDVKMKEKGDIPEGYSVSREKKERFSLILESASTNQTSMYLCASTISGSNTEAFFGQGTRLTVV.

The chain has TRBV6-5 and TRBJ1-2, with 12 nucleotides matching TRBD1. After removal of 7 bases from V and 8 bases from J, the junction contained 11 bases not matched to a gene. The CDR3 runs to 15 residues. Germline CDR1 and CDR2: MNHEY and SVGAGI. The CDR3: CASNPQGQGAGGYTF. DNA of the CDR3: TGTGCCAGCAACCCACAGGGACAGGGGGCGGGAGGCTACACCTTC.

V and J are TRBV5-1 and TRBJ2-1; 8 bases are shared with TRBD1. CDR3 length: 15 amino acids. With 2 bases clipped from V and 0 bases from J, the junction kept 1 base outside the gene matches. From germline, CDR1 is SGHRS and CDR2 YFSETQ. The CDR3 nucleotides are TGCGCCAGCAGCTTTACAGGGGGCTCCTACAATGAGCAGTTCTTC. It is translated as CASSFTGGSYNEQFF.